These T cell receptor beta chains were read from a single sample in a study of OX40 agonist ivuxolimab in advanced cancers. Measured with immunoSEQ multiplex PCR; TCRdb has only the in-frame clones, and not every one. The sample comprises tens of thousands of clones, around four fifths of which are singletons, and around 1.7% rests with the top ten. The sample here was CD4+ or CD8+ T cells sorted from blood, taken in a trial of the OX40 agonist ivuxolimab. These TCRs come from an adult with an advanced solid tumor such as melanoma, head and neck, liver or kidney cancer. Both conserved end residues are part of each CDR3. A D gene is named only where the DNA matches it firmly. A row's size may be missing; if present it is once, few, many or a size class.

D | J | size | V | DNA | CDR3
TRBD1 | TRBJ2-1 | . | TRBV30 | TGTGCCGGGACAGACTACAATGAGCAGTTCTTC | CAGTDYNEQFF
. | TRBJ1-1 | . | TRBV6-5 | TGTGCCAGCAGTTACTCGATGACCAACACTGAAGCTTTCTTT | CASSYSMTNTEAFF
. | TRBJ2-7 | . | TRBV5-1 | TGCGCCAGCAGCTTGGGAGGACACCTTACCTACGAGCAGTACTTC | CASSLGGHLTYEQYF
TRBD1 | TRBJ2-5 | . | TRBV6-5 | TGTGCCAGCAGTTCACACCCGGGACAGGGTAGAGAGACCCAGTACTTC | CASSSHPGQGRETQYF
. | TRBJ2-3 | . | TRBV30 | TGTGCCTGGAGTGTAAAGCAGGGTCTTGGTGAAGATACGCAGTATTTT | CAWSVKQGLGEDTQYF
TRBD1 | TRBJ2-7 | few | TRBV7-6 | TGTGCCAGCAGCTTTACACAGGGGACCTACGAGCAGTACTTC | CASSFTQGTYEQYF
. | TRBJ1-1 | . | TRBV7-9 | TGTGCCAGCAGTTCAAACACTGAAGCTTTCTTT | CASSSNTEAFF
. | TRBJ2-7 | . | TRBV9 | TGTGCCAGCAGCGGAGCGACGGCCTACGAGCAGTACTTC | CASSGATAYEQYF
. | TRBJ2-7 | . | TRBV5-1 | TGCGCCAGCAGCGGGGGGGCAGCTTACGAGCAGTACTTC | CASSGGAAYEQYF
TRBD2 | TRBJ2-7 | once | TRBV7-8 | TGTGCCAGCAGCTTAATAGTGCTAGCGGGGGCCTACGAGCAGTACTTC | CASSLIVLAGAYEQYF
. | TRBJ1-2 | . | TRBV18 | TGTGCCAGCTCACCCGGGTGGTTCTATGGCTACACCTTC | CASSPGWFYGYTF
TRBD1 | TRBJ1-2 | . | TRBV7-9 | TGTGCCAGCAGCTTAGCGGCTGGGACAGGGGTAGGCTACACCTTC | CASSLAAGTGVGYTF
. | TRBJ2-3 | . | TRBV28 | TGTGCCAGCAGTTCCAACACAGATACGCAGTATTTT | CASSSNTDTQYF
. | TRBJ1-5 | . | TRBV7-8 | TGTGCCAGCAGCTTACGGGCCCCCGGGTCCAATCAGCCCCAGCATTTT | CASSLRAPGSNQPQHF
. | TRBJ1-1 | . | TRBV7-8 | TGTGCCAGCAGCTTAAGTGGGGCAGACACTGAAGCTTTCTTT | CASSLSGADTEAFF
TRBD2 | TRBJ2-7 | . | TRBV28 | TGTGCCAGCAGGCCAAGCGGGAGGGCCCAGTACGAGCAGTACTTC | CASRPSGRAQYEQYF
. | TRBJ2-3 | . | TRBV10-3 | TGTGCCATCAGTGACTCACTCGGCACAGATACGCAGTATTTT | CAISDSLGTDTQYF
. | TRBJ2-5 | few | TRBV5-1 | TGCGCCAGCAGCTTGGCGGGGGCTGCGGAAGGGACCCAGTACTTC | CASSLAGAAEGTQYF
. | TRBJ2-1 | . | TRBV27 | TGTGCCAGCAGAGATCTGGATTCCTACAATGAGCAGTTCTTC | CASRDLDSYNEQFF
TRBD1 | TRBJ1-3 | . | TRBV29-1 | TGCAGCGCAGGGACAGGGCTCTTCTCTGGAAACACCATATATTTT | CSAGTGLFSGNTIYF
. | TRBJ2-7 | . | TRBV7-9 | TGTGCCAGCAGCCTAGAGACTGTCTCCTACGAGCAGTACTTC | CASSLETVSYEQYF
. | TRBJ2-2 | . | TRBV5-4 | TGTGCCAGCAGCTTGGCCGGGACAACGAACACCGGGGAGCTGTTTTTT | CASSLAGTTNTGELFF
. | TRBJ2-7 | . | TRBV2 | TGTGCCAGCAGAGCGGACGGGCTCACCTACGAGCAGTACTTC | CASRADGLTYEQYF
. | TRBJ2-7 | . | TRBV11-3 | TGTGCCAGCAGCCCTACAGGGTTGGCCTACGAGCAGTACTTC | CASSPTGLAYEQYF
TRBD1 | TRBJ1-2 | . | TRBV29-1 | TGCAGCGCTGGGGACAGCGAAGGCTACACCTTC | CSAGDSEGYTF
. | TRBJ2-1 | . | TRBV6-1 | TGTGCCAGCAGTGAAGGCGGGGGCCTGACCCCTGAGCAGTTCTTC | CASSEGGGLTPEQFF
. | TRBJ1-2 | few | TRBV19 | TGTGCCAGTAGTATCTCCGGAGGGGGAGGGGATGGCTACACCTTC | CASSISGGGGDGYTF
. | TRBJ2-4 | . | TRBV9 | TGTGCCAGCAGCGTAGGGGTAAACGCCTTAAACATTCAGTACTTC | CASSVGVNALNIQYF
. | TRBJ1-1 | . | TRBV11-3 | TGTGCCAGCAGCTTAGCTGGGGTGAACACTGAAGCTTTCTTT | CASSLAGVNTEAFF
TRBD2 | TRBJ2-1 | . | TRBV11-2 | TGTGCCAGCAGCCCCTCTCTAGCGGGGAATGAGCAGTTCTTC | CASSPSLAGNEQFF
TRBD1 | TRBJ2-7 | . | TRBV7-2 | TGTGCCAGCAGCTTAGATCAGGGGGCGGGCGAGCAGTACTTC | CASSLDQGAGEQYF
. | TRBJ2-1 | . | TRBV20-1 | TGCAGTGCTCTCTTGGGTGAGCAGTTCTTC | CSALLGEQFF
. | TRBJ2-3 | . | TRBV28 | TGTGCCAGCAGTCCCCGGGGAGCGGCCCGCACAGATACGCAGTATTTT | CASSPRGAARTDTQYF
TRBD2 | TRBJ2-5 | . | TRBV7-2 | TGTGCCAGCAGCTTAGCGGCGGGGGGGACCCAGTACTTC | CASSLAAGGTQYF
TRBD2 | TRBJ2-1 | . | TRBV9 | TGTGCCAGCAGCCCTCGGGTAGCGGGGGGGGTAGATGAGCAGTTCTTC | CASSPRVAGGVDEQFF
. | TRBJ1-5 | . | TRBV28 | TGTGCCAGCAAGGGGGATCGACCTTCGAATCAGCCCCAGCATTTT | CASKGDRPSNQPQHF
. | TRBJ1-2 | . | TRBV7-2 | TGTGCCAGCAGCTTAGCGGGGACATATGGCTACACCTTC | CASSLAGTYGYTF
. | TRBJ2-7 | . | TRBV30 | TGTGCCTGGAGTGTTTCTCACGAGCAGTACTTC | CAWSVSHEQYF
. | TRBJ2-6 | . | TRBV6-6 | TGTGCCAGCAGTTACCAGGGAACGGCTGGGGCCAACGTCCTGACTTTC | CASSYQGTAGANVLTF
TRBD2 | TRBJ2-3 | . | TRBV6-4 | TGTGCCAGCAGCCCTAGCGGGAGGGTTACAGATACGCAGTATTTT | CASSPSGRVTDTQYF
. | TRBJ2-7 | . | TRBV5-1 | TGCGCCAGCAGCTTGGAGACGGTTACGCCGCAGTACTTC | CASSLETVTPQYF
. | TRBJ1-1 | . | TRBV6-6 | TGTGCCAGCAGTTACCTAACCCGGGGCACTGAAGCTTTCTTT | CASSYLTRGTEAFF
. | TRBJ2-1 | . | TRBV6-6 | TGTGCCAGCAGGAAACCGGAGTACAATGAGCAGTTCTTC | CASRKPEYNEQFF
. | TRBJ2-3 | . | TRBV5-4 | TGTGCCAGCACCTCACGGGCGCTGGCTGCCGAGACAGATACGCAGTATTTT | CASTSRALAAETDTQYF
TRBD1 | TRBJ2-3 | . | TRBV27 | TGTGCCAGCAGCGTCACAGGGGTAGATACGCAGTATTTT | CASSVTGVDTQYF
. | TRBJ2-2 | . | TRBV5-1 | TGCGCCAGCAGCTCGCTAGCGTCAGGGGCGAACACCGGGGAGCTGTTTTTT | CASSSLASGANTGELFF
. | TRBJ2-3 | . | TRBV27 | TGTGCCAGCAGTCCGCCGGGCAACCAAGATACGCAGTATTTT | CASSPPGNQDTQYF
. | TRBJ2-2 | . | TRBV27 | TGTGCCAGCAGTTTGCCCCGGAGCACCGGGGAGCTGTTTTTT | CASSLPRSTGELFF
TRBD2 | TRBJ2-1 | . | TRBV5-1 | TGCGCCAGCAGCGTTAGCGGGAGCGGGGGAAATGAGCAGTTCTTC | CASSVSGSGGNEQFF
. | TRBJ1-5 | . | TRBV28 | TGTGCCAGCAGCCTGGCCCTTCAGCCCCAGCATTTT | CASSLALQPQHF
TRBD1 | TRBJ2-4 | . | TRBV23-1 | TGCGCCAGCACTGGGGACAGGGTGAGGGTACTAGCCAAAAACATTCAGTACTTC | CASTGDRVRVLAKNIQYF
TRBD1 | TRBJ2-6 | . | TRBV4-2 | TGTGCCAGCAGCCAGCGGACAGGGGGCTCTGGGGCCAACGTCCTGACTTTC | CASSQRTGGSGANVLTF
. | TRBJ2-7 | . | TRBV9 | TGTGCCAGCAGCGTAGCTATCGGGGCAGCGGACGAGCAGTACTTC | CASSVAIGAADEQYF